Below, 9 T cell receptor beta chains from the same sample are listed, as sequenced in a study of PD-1 blockade in mismatch repair-deficient tumors (dated by TCRdb to the late 2010s). Libraries were prepared through the immunoSEQ multiplex PCR assay. TCRdb obtained this table from immuneACCESS and retained in-frame rearrangements with V and J assigned. These tables miss some clones; where compared with another copy, unresolved V genes account for less than half of the shortfall, and the remainder is unexplained. Counted in this sample were just over 25,000 clones; about 81% of them appeared once. The ten largest clones add up to about 2.7% of the sample. What this sample's time point label stands for: peripheral blood before pembrolizumab. This sample comprised PBMCs, obtained before pembrolizumab treatment. These receptors all stem from an adult with mismatch repair-deficient cancer.

The V and J genes are TRBV4-1 and TRBJ2-1, with D possibly matching TRBD2 (6 bases). Germline CDR1 and CDR2: MGHRA and YSYEKL. The length of the CDR3 is 14 residues. The V end was cut by 8 bases, the J end by 3 bases, with 14 bases between. The CDR3 coding sequence is TGCGCCAGCCAACCGGGACTCTTCTACAATGAGCAGTTCTTC. Protein product: CASQPGLFYNEQFF.

The chain combines TRBV5-1 with TRBJ2-5, with D maybe TRBD1 (5 bases). Germline loops: CDR1 SGHRS, CDR2 YFSETQ. The CDR3 runs 15 residues. The V gene lost 4 bases and the J gene lost 0 bases, with 13 bases spanning the gap. The CDR3 spells CASSPGSLDQETQYF. In DNA form, the CDR3 reads TGCGCCAGCAGCCCAGGGTCGCTAGACCAAGAGACCCAGTACTTC.

The chain combines TRBV30 with TRBJ1-3; D is unclear. V was trimmed by 7 bases and J by 0 bases, leaving 10 bases between them. The CDR3 totals 13 residues. CDR1 and CDR2 from the germline V gene are GTSNPN and SVGIG (reference sequence). The CDR3: CAYQHYSGNTIYF. CDR3 DNA: TGTGCCTATCAACACTACTCTGGAAACACCATATATTTT.

This chain links TRBV27 with TRBJ1-6, with a tentative D call TRBD1 (6 bases). The CDR3 spans 15 residues. The germline V and J ends were trimmed by 3 bases and 8 bases, with 14 bases remaining between them. CDR1 and CDR2 from the germline V gene are MNHEY and SMNVEV (reference sequence). The CDR3: CASSFRAGVDSPLHF. DNA for the CDR3: TGTGCCAGCAGTTTCCGGGCAGGGGTAGATTCACCCCTCCACTTT.

This clone was detected once. The rearrangement links TRBV30 to TRBJ2-3; 8 nucleotides line up with TRBD2. This CDR3 is 14 amino acids long. The germline gives CDR1 GTSNPN, CDR2 SVGIG (reference sequence). The V and J ends lost 0 bases and 6 bases, in that order; junction bases with no gene match: 5. CDR3 coding DNA: TGTGCCTGGAGTGTAGGCGGGAGGTCCGATACGCAGTATTTT. Its protein product is CAWSVGGRSDTQYF.

This sequence joins TRBV6-6 and TRBJ1-1; TRBD1 matches 8 bases. CDR3 length: 16 amino acids. Germline CDR1 and CDR2: MNHNY and SVGAGI (reference sequence). V dropped 4 bases and J dropped 4; count of bases not matched to a gene: 11. CDR3 sequence reads: CASSSHTDRVGTEAFF. The CDR3 coding sequence is TGTGCCAGCAGTTCCCATACGGACAGGGTGGGCACTGAAGCTTTCTTT.

This clone was picked up a small number of times. The chain carries TRBV29-1 and TRBJ1-1; 10 bases are shared with TRBD1. CDR1 SQVTM and CDR2 ANQGSEA come from the germline V gene. J lost 1 base, V lost 7 bases, and 3 bases had no gene match. This CDR3 region has 13 residues. CDR3 sequence reads: CSADRGPNTEAFF. The DNA of the CDR3 is TGCAGCGCCGACAGGGGGCCGAACACTGAAGCTTTCTTT.

This chain connects TRBV19 to TRBJ2-1; D gene uncertain. The length of the CDR3 is 15 residues. CDR1 is LNHDA and CDR2 is SQIVND in the germline V gene (reference sequence). V was pared by 3 bases and J by 2 bases, with 11 bases between. The CDR3 sequence is CASSIGTRTYNEQFF. For the CDR3, the DNA is TGTGCCAGTAGTATTGGTACTCGTACCTACAATGAGCAGTTCTTC.

The chain carries TRBV7-9 and TRBJ2-1; D uncertain. Trimming cost V 5 bases and J 6 bases, with 11 bases left between them. CDR1 is SEHNR, CDR2 FQNEAQ, per germline (reference sequence). This CDR3 comprises 13 residues. The CDR3 sequence: CASSPSHSNEQFF. CDR3 coding DNA: TGTGCCAGCAGCCCATCCCACAGCAATGAGCAGTTCTTC.